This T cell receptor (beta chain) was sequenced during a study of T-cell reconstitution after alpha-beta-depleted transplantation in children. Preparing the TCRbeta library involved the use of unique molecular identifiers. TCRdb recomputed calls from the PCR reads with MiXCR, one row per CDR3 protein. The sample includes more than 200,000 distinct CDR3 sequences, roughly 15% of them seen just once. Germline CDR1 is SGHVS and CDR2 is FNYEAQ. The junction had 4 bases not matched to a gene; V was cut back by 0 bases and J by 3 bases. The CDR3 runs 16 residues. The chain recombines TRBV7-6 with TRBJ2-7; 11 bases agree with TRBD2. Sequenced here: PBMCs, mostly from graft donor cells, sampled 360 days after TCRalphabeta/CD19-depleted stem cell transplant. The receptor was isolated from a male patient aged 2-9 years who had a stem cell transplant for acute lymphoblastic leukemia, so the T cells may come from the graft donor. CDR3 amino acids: CASSLANLAGGYEQYF. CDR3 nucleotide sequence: TGTGCCAGCAGCTTAGCGAACCTAGCGGGGGGCTACGAGCAGTACTTC.